This T cell receptor (beta chain) stems from a study of regulatory T cells in long-lasting Graves disease (dated by TCRdb to the early 2020s). Describing the broader study: Newly diagnosed Graves' disease patients had taken antithyroid drugs for less than 3 months. Persistent Graves' disease patients were compared with newly diagnosed Graves' disease patients by peripheral blood TCR sequencing and RNA sequencing. The study took place in China and was registered as a clinical trial. A total of around 35 samples underwent TCR sequencing, from about 13 patients with persistent Graves' disease and 20 or so patients with newly diagnosed Graves' disease.

The germline V gene yields KGHSH for CDR1 and LQKENI for CDR2. V sheds 3 bases and J sheds 2 bases, leaving 20 bases between their ends. The CDR3, from cysteine to phenylalanine, totals 17 residues. CDR3 DNA only is kept here, 51 bases in frame from base 1. This clonotype has more than one count but fewer than ten. No cognate antigen has been identified for it. Base qualities were left out, and no much larger clone turns up one base away. The library was produced with multiplex PCR. TCRdb names Illumina HiSeq 4000 as the instrument used. iRepertoire HTBI primers and Arm-PCR amplification of CDR3 regions were used to construct TCR beta libraries. Before sequencing, the PCR products underwent gel purification. As for how the authors treated the data: A total of some 65 TRBV and about 13 TRBJ segments were identified across samples and were used for gene usage analysis of CDR3 amino acid clonotypes. Filtered high-quality paired reads were merged into contigs using COPE and FqMerger. BLAST was used to align contigs to IMGT TRBV, TRBD and TRBJ reference genes, with CDR3 defined following IMGT. Clonotypes above 0.1% frequency were classified as highly expanded clones. Shannon entropy was used to measure repertoire diversity, and the Gini coefficient was used to measure V-J evenness. A clonotype was considered public if more than one individual shared it. Using fastp trimming at Q25 and MiXCR clonotype assembly, TCRdb reanalyzed the public sequencing data and kept in-frame beta chains. Merged by CDR3 protein, the rows form single entries marked with the most common genes and DNA. None of the V and J calls come from the authors' own analysis; TCRdb made them. A total of 560,000 or so distinct CDR3 sequences appear in this sample, approximately 16% of them only once. Clones ranked in the top ten supply about 12% of the sample.

General conclusions and limits of the study: Persistent disease showed preferential use of TRBV28, TRBJ1-2 and TRBJ2-5, whereas newly diagnosed disease favored TRBV20-1 and TRBJ2-1. Only the TCR beta chain was sequenced and analyzed. More public clonotypes were shared among persistent patients (roughly 2,900) than among newly diagnosed patients (more than 900). Compared with newly diagnosed patients, patients with persistent Graves' disease had lower TCR Shannon entropy and fewer highly expanded clones, which suggests clonal expansion. The study examined only peripheral blood because the primary lesion, thyroid tissue, could not be accessed. As a limitation, the authors acknowledged that the small sample size may reduce accuracy.

In light of the paper, this sample's time point label describes: newly diagnosed GD, antithyroid drugs for less than 3 months. For both TCR sequencing and RNA sequencing, RNA was extracted from PBMCs using TRIzol. The diagnosis of Graves' disease followed American Thyroid Association guidelines. Patients were recruited from an endocrinology department in Xi'an, China. Each patient gave approximately 8.8 milliliters of peripheral blood, collected in an EDTA anticoagulant tube. PBMCs were isolated by Ficoll Paque Plus density gradient separation without further T cell sorting. An Agilent 2100 Bioanalyzer and agarose gel were used to check RNA quality, while a NanoDrop 2000 measured RNA concentration. These data were also reused for a study on T cells in Graves' hyperthyroidism and ophthalmopathy. The second study, in turn, reports: Stable Graves' hyperthyroidism was defined as the absence of progression to ophthalmopathy over 18 months of follow-up. Hyperthyroidism patients were newly diagnosed, had a disease duration of under 2 months, and were aged 18 to 65 years. Patients with uncontrolled infections, other autoimmune diseases, pregnancy or lactation were excluded. Diagnoses were established on the basis of clinical symptoms, serum thyroxine and TRAb, thyroid ultrasound, and orbital computed tomography. The first round of RT-PCR for the TCR CDR3 was performed with the HTBI primer set and the Qiagen OneStep RT-PCR kit. Blood samples also contained most of the expanded thyroid clonotypes (frequency above 0.001), which suggests that blood repertoires may reflect thyroid immune responses. A 13 V-J signature model separated ophthalmopathy from stable hyperthyroidism, with around 91% sensitivity and roughly 82% specificity in cross-validation and 80%/75% in testing. During validation, the model predicted progression to ophthalmopathy a median of approximately six months ahead of onset, with approximately 71% sensitivity and more than 72% specificity. To identify distinguishing TCR V-J signatures, a discovery cohort of some 100 patients was used, comprising some 45 with Graves' ophthalmopathy and some 57 with stable Graves' hyperthyroidism. Whether ophthalmopathy could be predicted prospectively was tested in an independent validation cohort made up of roughly 19 hyperthyroidism patients plus 17 patients who later progressed to ophthalmopathy. The approximately 100 discovery patients were divided at random into training and test sets in a 7:3 ratio. Thyroid tissue and blood T-cell repertoires from six or seven Graves' hyperthyroidism patients were also compared in the study. After blood sampling, hyperthyroidism patients were treated with methimazole at a starting dose of 30 mg daily, and ophthalmopathy patients were treated with high-dose intravenous methylprednisolone. Libraries were constructed in a second round of multiplex PCR, after which size selection and purification were performed. The libraries were sequenced on an Illumina HiSeq2000 using paired-end 100 bp reads. SOAPnuke was used to process the raw data, throwing out any read that contained adapters or uncalled bases, had a mean Phred below 15, or lacked an exact constant-primer or identifier match. COPE v1.2.5 was used to merge the high-quality paired reads, and each unique nucleotide sequence was defined as a clonotype. MiTCR v1.1 was used to align clonotypes to the IMGT TRBV, TRBD and TRBJ reference segments. The analysis was restricted to V-J combinations with a frequency above 0.0001, which together covered 99.2% of the repertoires. A TCS score was defined as the ratio between F50 (clonal expansion) and ExV (chaos), using BLOSUM62-based TCRdist between CDR3 peptides within each V-J. Welch's t-statistics and random forest reduced approximately 520 V-J features to roughly 13, which were used in a naive Bayes classifier (R e1071). No statistical method was used to fix the sample size in advance, and group allocation was not hidden from the investigators. The paper reports TCR Vbeta CDR3 sequencing of some 140 peripheral blood samples: around 45 ophthalmopathy, roughly 74 hyperthyroidism and approximately 17 progressor patients.

This TCR was recovered from a man aged 18 to 35 with Graves disease. Donor details come from another sample of the same person, matched by shared clones. Source: peripheral blood mononuclear cells (PBMCs), taken at new diagnosis, from a patient treated with antithyroid drugs. The chain employs TRBV18 and TRBJ2-7; the D call is possibly TRBD1 or TRBD2, each sharing 6 bases. The nucleotides are TGTGCCAGCTCACCGTCGAGGGGGGCGGATGAGACCTACGAGCAGTACTTC. Its protein product is CASSPSRGADETYEQYF.